Each of the 14 T cell receptor beta chains below was sequenced from the same sample in a study of T cell changes during pregnancy in multiple sclerosis. Repertoires were generated with immunoSEQ multiplex PCR, while TCRdb's copy carries only in-frame clones and drops some. This sample has around 63,000 clones, with roughly nine tenths found just once. The starting material was peripheral blood, obtained after pregnancy. The receptors were sampled from a female donor in good health, enrolled as a control in a pregnancy study.

In DNA, the CDR3 is TGCGCCAGCTCTGGTACAGGATCTGGAAACACCATATATTTT. Its protein product is CASSGTGSGNTIYF. The rearrangement joins TRBV5-1 to TRBJ1-3, with D perhaps matching TRBD1 (5 bases). Germline V lookup: CDR1 SGHRS, CDR2 YFSETQ. The CDR3 has 14 amino acids. The ends were cut back, 7 bases at V and 1 base at J, with 12 bases in the middle.

The gene calls are TRBV30 and TRBJ1-1; D is unresolved. Trimming stripped 3 bases from V and 4 bases from J, with 12 bases between. CDR3 size: 13 residues. CDR1 is GTSNPN and CDR2 is SVGIG in the germline V gene (reference sequence). The CDR3 nucleotides read TGTGCCTGGAGAGGTGAGGGATCCACTGAAGCTTTCTTT. It specifies CAWRGEGSTEAFF.

V gene TRBV16 combines with J gene TRBJ1-2, with a tentative D call TRBD1 (5 bases). Deletions cut 5 bases from V and 0 bases from J, with 10 bases between. This CDR3 is built from 14 residues. Germline lookup yields CDR1 KGHSY and CDR2 FQNENV. CDR3 protein: CASSGAPANYGYTF. The CDR3 DNA is TGTGCCAGCAGCGGGGCCCCGGCTAACTATGGCTACACCTTC.

Only a few counts were recorded for this clone. The chain joins TRBV7-2 to TRBJ1-3; D not resolved. Germline loops: CDR1 SGHTA, CDR2 FQGNSA. The CDR3 runs 12 residues. The V and J ends lost 3 bases and 4 bases respectively, with 4 bases between them. CDR3 sequence: CASSFGGNTIYF. The CDR3 bases are TGTGCCAGCAGCTTCGGGGGAAACACCATATATTTT.

The J gene is TRBJ2-2, the V gene TRBV4-1; a possible D gene is TRBD1 (6 bases). Germline V gives CDR1 MGHRA, CDR2 YSYEKL. This CDR3 region has 15 residues. V was shortened by 4 bases and J by 0 bases, with 9 bases between the two germline ends. The CDR3 here is CASSRTESNTGELFF. CDR3 nucleotide sequence: TGCGCCAGCAGCCGGACAGAATCGAACACCGGGGAGCTGTTTTTT.

The V gene is TRBV6-4, the J gene TRBJ2-2; maybe TRBD2 (6 bases). Germline V gives CDR1 MRHNA, CDR2 SNTAGT. Deletions cut 6 bases from V and 2 bases from J, with 10 bases between. The CDR3 runs 14 residues. CDR3 residues: CASREGPNTGELFF. CDR3 DNA sequence: TGTGCCAGCAGGGAGGGCCCCAACACCGGGGAGCTGTTTTTT.

This chain links TRBV6-5 with TRBJ1-1, with a tentative D call TRBD1 (5 bases). This CDR3 is built from 15 residues. V was shortened by 0 bases and J by 4 bases, with 12 bases between the two germline ends. CDR1 and CDR2 from the germline V gene are MNHEY and SVGAGI. The DNA of the CDR3 is TGTGCCAGCAGTTACTCGAATAGGCAGGGCACTGAAGCTTTCTTT. Translation: CASSYSNRQGTEAFF.

J is TRBJ1-5 and V is TRBV30; 8 nucleotides line up with TRBD1. The CDR3 covers 14 residues. Germline trimming cut 4 bases from V and 0 bases from J; bases unmatched to any gene: 2. In germline, CDR1 is GTSNPN, CDR2 SVGIG (reference sequence). CDR3 region: CAWTGQGSNQPQHF. The CDR3 DNA sequence: TGTGCCTGGACCGGACAGGGTAGCAATCAGCCCCAGCATTTT.

J is TRBJ1-6 and V is TRBV6-6; D unresolved. CDR1 and CDR2 from the germline V gene are MNHNY and SVGAGI (reference sequence). The CDR3 runs to 13 residues. Trimming took off 8 bases at V and 0 bases at J, with 5 bases between the two ends. The CDR3: CASGSSYNSPLHF. CDR3 DNA: TGTGCCAGCGGGAGCTCCTATAATTCACCCCTCCACTTT.

This chain connects TRBV5-1 to TRBJ1-6, with TRBD1 identical over 9 bases. V shed 5 bases and J 4 bases; nucleotides not matched to a gene: 7. The length of the CDR3 is 16 residues. The germline CDR1 and CDR2 sequences are SGHRS and YFSETQ. DNA of the CDR3: TGCGCCAGCAGGGTGGGGGACAGGGAATATAATTCACCCCTCCACTTT. Protein sequence: CASRVGDREYNSPLHF. Drawing the rest from reference TRBV5-1 and TRBJ1-6, the complete variable domain is KAGVTQTPRYLIKTRGQQVTLSCSPISGHRSVSWYQQTPGQGLQFLFEYFSETQRNKGNFPGRFSGRQFSNSRSEMNVSTLELGDSALYLCASRVGDREYNSPLHFGNGTRLTVT.

The chain combines TRBV15 with TRBJ2-3; D not certain. Germline V gives CDR1 LNHNV, CDR2 YYDKDF (reference sequence). V was cut by 0 bases and J by 0 bases, with 7 bases left in between. This CDR3 is built from 15 residues. In DNA form, the CDR3 reads TGTGCCACCAGCAGAGACCGTGGCAGCACAGATACGCAGTATTTT. Amino acid sequence: CATSRDRGSTDTQYF.

The J gene is TRBJ1-2, the V gene TRBV27, with TRBD1 matching over 8 bases. The CDR3 has 13 amino acids. CDR1 and CDR2 from the germline V gene are MNHEY and SMNVEV (reference sequence). The junction had 4 bases not matched to a gene; V was cut back by 7 bases and J by 3 bases. In nucleotides, the CDR3 is TGTGCCAGCACAGGACAGGGAGACTATGGCTACACCTTC. Protein sequence: CASTGQGDYGYTF.

This chain joins TRBV6-1 and TRBJ1-6; D remains ambiguous. Between the trimmed V and J ends, which lost 6 bases and 3 bases, there was a span of 12 bases. This CDR3 contains 15 residues. CDR1 MNHNS and CDR2 SASEGT come from the germline V gene. For the CDR3, the DNA is TGTGCCAGCAGGGACTTGGCCAACTATAATTCACCCCTCCACTTT. This gives the protein CASRDLANYNSPLHF.

The chain employs TRBV6-1 and TRBJ1-1; D unclear. Trimming removed 6 bases from V and 3 bases from J, with 11 bases in between. CDR3 length: 13 amino acids. Germline-derived CDR1 and CDR2 are MNHNS and SASEGT. CDR3 DNA sequence: TGTGCCAGCAGAACCGACACCTACACTGAAGCTTTCTTT. This sequence encodes CASRTDTYTEAFF.